Below are 25 T cell receptor beta chains sequenced from a single sample in a study of cytotoxic CD8 clonotypes in ibrutinib-treated CLL (dated by TCRdb to the early 2020s). Libraries were made using the immunoSEQ multiplex PCR assay. TCRdb carries this immuneACCESS record with in-frame sequences only. Its versions omit some clonotypes, under half of them owing to an unresolved V gene in the studies checked, with the rest unexplained. The table for this sample lists some 35,000 clones; 71% of them were counted only once. Together, the top ten hold approximately 15% of the sample. This sample's time point label indicates: progressive disease on ibrutinib. The material was PBMCs, obtained at disease progression, from a patient treated with ibrutinib. The receptors were sampled from a human donor with chronic lymphocytic leukemia.

The chain is built from TRBV5-5 and TRBJ1-4; D remains ambiguous. The CDR3 is 13 amino acids. CDR1 and CDR2 from the germline V gene are SGHKS and YYEKEE (reference sequence). V shed 6 bases and J shed 7 bases, with 13 bases lying between them. The CDR3 DNA reads TGTGCCAGCAACCAATGGGAGTCTGAAAAACTGTTTTTT. This gives the protein CASNQWESEKLFF.

The CDR3 loop reads CSVGTGSYNSPLHF. The CDR3, as DNA: TGCAGCGTTGGGACAGGGTCCTATAATTCACCCCTCCACTTT. J is TRBJ1-6 and V is TRBV29-1; 8 bases match TRBD1. CDR3 length: 14 amino acids. In germline, CDR1 is SQVTM, CDR2 ANQGSEA. V lost 4 bases, J lost 1 base, and 0 bases stayed unmatched.

The gene calls are TRBV10-2 and TRBJ2-7; the match to TRBD1 covers 8 bases. CDR1 is WSHSY and CDR2 is SAAADI in the germline V gene. The ends lost 6 bases at V and 6 bases at J; junction bases unmatched: 7. This CDR3 region has 13 residues. CDR3 amino acids: CASRTGGRGEQYF. The CDR3 coding sequence is TGCGCCAGCAGAACAGGGGGTAGGGGCGAGCAGTACTTC.

This clone has only one observation. The genes are TRBV19 and TRBJ2-3; 8 bases match TRBD2. Germline trimming cut 5 bases from V and 3 bases from J; bases unmatched to any gene: 10. CDR1 and CDR2 from the germline V gene are LNHDA and SQIVND (reference sequence). This CDR3 spans 16 amino acids. CDR3 sequence: CASSVHGTRSTDTQYF. The CDR3 bases are TGTGCCAGTAGTGTACATGGGACTAGGAGTACAGATACGCAGTATTTT.

The chain has TRBV5-1 and TRBJ2-3, with 8 bases identical to TRBD2. The V gene's germline CDR1 is SGHRS and CDR2 YFSETQ. The CDR3 length is 14 residues. The ends lost 4 bases at V and 1 base at J; junction bases unmatched: 2. The CDR3, as DNA: TGCGCCAGCAGCGGTAGCGGGGGCACAGATACGCAGTATTTT. Its translation: CASSGSGGTDTQYF. The full variable domain, in which reference TRBV5-1 and TRBJ2-3 provide the parts outside the CDR3, is KAGVTQTPRYLIKTRGQQVTLSCSPISGHRSVSWYQQTPGQGLQFLFEYFSETQRNKGNFPGRFSGRQFSNSRSEMNVSTLELGDSALYLCASSGSGGTDTQYFGPGTRLTVL.

This clone was seen once. The V call is TRBV6-1, the J call TRBJ1-5, with 10 bases identical to TRBD1. The CDR3 is 15 amino acids. J lost 3 bases, V lost 6 bases, and 5 bases had no gene match. From germline, CDR1 is MNHNS and CDR2 SASEGT. CDR3 region: CASRTTGGINQPQHF. DNA for the CDR3: TGTGCCAGCAGGACGACAGGGGGCATCAATCAGCCCCAGCATTTT.

The chain combines TRBV10-3 with TRBJ2-7; D is uncertain. This CDR3 has 17 residues. Germline V gives CDR1 ENHRY, CDR2 SYGVKD. V was pared by 2 bases and J by 1 base, with 18 bases between. DNA for the CDR3: TGTGCCATCAGTGAGCGCCCAGCGTGGGTGGGATCCTACGAGCAGTACTTC. This gives the protein CAISERPAWVGSYEQYF.

The chain carries TRBV6-5 and TRBJ2-3; 8 bases fit TRBD1. The CDR3 has 13 residues. V gave up 11 bases and J gave up 6 bases; unmatched junction bases: 10. Germline CDR1 reads MNHEY; CDR2 reads SVGAGI. For the CDR3, the DNA is TGTGCCTGCCAAGGACAGGGTTGGGATACGCAGTATTTT. Translated, it gives CACQGQGWDTQYF.

The chain has TRBV5-4 and TRBJ2-1; D might be TRBD2 (7 bases). This CDR3 has 15 amino acids. With 0 bases removed from V and 7 bases from J, the gap between germline ends came to 14 bases. The germline CDR1 and CDR2 sequences are SGHNT and YYREEE (reference sequence). The CDR3: CASSLAGGAGNEQFF. For the CDR3, the DNA is TGTGCCAGCAGCTTGGCGGGGGGCGCAGGGAATGAGCAGTTCTTC.

The chain has TRBV6-4 and TRBJ2-6; weak D call: TRBD2 (5 bases). This CDR3 is built from 14 residues. The germline gives CDR1 MRHNA, CDR2 SNTAGT. The V gene lost 11 bases and the J gene lost 4 bases, with 15 bases spanning the gap. This CDR3 is CASQKAAGANVLTF. CDR3 nucleotide sequence: TGTGCCTCCCAGAAAGCGGCCGGGGCCAACGTCCTGACTTTC.

This clone was seen a handful of times. The gene calls are TRBV9 and TRBJ1-1; D call uncertain. This CDR3 has 13 amino acids. Germline V gives CDR1 SGDLS, CDR2 YYNGEE. The germline V and J ends were trimmed by 3 bases and 7 bases, with 13 bases remaining between them. The CDR3 is CASSAGLDSEAFF. Written as DNA, the CDR3 is TGTGCCAGCAGCGCGGGGTTGGATAGTGAAGCTTTCTTT.

The V call is TRBV7-9, the J call TRBJ2-3, with D perhaps TRBD1 or TRBD2 (6 bases each). Germline CDR1 and CDR2: SEHNR and FQNEAQ (reference sequence). CDR3 length: 15 residues. V was pared by 6 bases and J by 1 base, with 14 bases between. The CDR3 is CASRKGGSRTDTQYF. The CDR3 DNA sequence: TGTGCCAGCAGAAAAGGGGGGTCGCGCACAGATACGCAGTATTTT.

This chain uses TRBV1 with TRBJ1-1; no check of the table's D call, TRBD1, against the DNA was made. TRBV1 is assigned pseudogene status. CDR3 length: 12 residues. For the CDR3, the DNA is TGCACCAGCAGCCAGGAGGACAGGATCGCTTTCTTT. Translation: CTSSQEDRIAFF.

V gene TRBV2 combines with J gene TRBJ1-1; no definite D call. The CDR3 consists of 14 residues. The V end lost 3 bases, the J end lost 1 base, and 9 bases lay between the germline ends. Germline CDR1 SNHLY, CDR2 FYNNEI. CDR3 in amino acids: CASSERWRNTEAFF. CDR3 coding DNA: TGTGCCAGCAGTGAGCGCTGGCGGAACACTGAAGCTTTCTTT.

The chain links TRBV7-9 to TRBJ1-6; 7 bases are a match to TRBD1. The CDR3 consists of 16 residues. CDR1 SEHNR and CDR2 FQNEAQ come from the germline V gene (reference sequence). The junction had 8 bases not matched to a gene; V was cut back by 5 bases and J by 4 bases. The CDR3 DNA is TGTGCCAGCAGCCCAAAGGGACAGATATATAATTCACCCCTCCACTTT. Translated, it gives CASSPKGQIYNSPLHF.

V and J are TRBV2 and TRBJ1-4, with 8 nucleotides matching TRBD1. The germline gives CDR1 SNHLY, CDR2 FYNNEI. V was pared by 6 bases and J by 14 bases, with 14 bases of the junction left unmatched. The length of the CDR3 is 14 residues. CDR3 loop: CASSPNPDRAHLFF. In nucleotides, the CDR3 is TGTGCCAGCAGCCCAAACCCGGACAGGGCCCATCTGTTTTTT.

This chain links TRBV2 with TRBJ1-5, with D possibly being TRBD1 (5 bases). The CDR3 covers 16 residues. Germline values: CDR1 SNHLY, CDR2 FYNNEI. Trimming pared 3 bases from V and 2 bases from J, leaving 14 bases between. CDR3 DNA sequence: TGTGCCAGCAGTGAGTTTACCGGGGGGGGCAATCAGCCCCAGCATTTT. Protein sequence: CASSEFTGGGNQPQHF.

The gene calls are TRBV5-1 and TRBJ2-1, with 12 bases lining up with TRBD2. CDR1 SGHRS and CDR2 YFSETQ come from the germline V gene. The CDR3 loop spans 15 amino acids. Unmatched junction bases numbered 4, after V lost 6 bases and J lost 3 bases. DNA for the CDR3: TGCGCCAGCACCAAGACTAGCGGGGGCTACAATGAGCAGTTCTTC. This gives the protein CASTKTSGGYNEQFF. The full variable domain, in which reference TRBV5-1 and TRBJ2-1 provide the parts outside the CDR3, is KAGVTQTPRYLIKTRGQQVTLSCSPISGHRSVSWYQQTPGQGLQFLFEYFSETQRNKGNFPGRFSGRQFSNSRSEMNVSTLELGDSALYLCASTKTSGGYNEQFFGPGTRLTVL.

The rearrangement uses TRBV7-6 and TRBJ2-1; a possible D gene is TRBD1 (5 bases). With 5 bases removed from V and 4 bases from J, the gap between germline ends came to 15 bases. The CDR3 loop spans 15 amino acids. CDR1 SGHVS and CDR2 FNYEAQ come from the germline V gene. CDR3 sequence: CASSVTQAIYNEQFF. The CDR3 bases are TGTGCCAGCAGCGTAACACAGGCCATTTACAATGAGCAGTTCTTC.

DNA of the CDR3: TGTGCCATCAGTGACAACGTCGCCTACGAGCAGTACTTC. It encodes CAISDNVAYEQYF. V is TRBV10-3 and J is TRBJ2-7; D gene unclear. V shed 3 bases and J shed 2 bases, with 8 bases lying between them. The germline V gene has CDR1 ENHRY and CDR2 SYGVKD. This CDR3 comprises 13 residues.

The chain links TRBV5-5 to TRBJ1-3; 7 bases map to TRBD1. Germline CDR1 SGHKS, CDR2 YYEKEE (reference sequence). The V and J ends lost 5 bases and 2 bases, in that order; junction bases with no gene match: 7. There are 15 residues in the CDR3. CDR3 in amino acids: CASRVDRAAGNTIYF. The CDR3 region has the DNA TGTGCCAGCAGGGTAGACAGGGCTGCTGGAAACACCATATATTTT.

This chain links TRBV4-2 with TRBJ1-2; the D gene is possibly TRBD1 (6 bases). This CDR3 has 15 residues. Germline CDR1 is LGHNA and CDR2 is YNFKEQ. V dropped 4 bases and J dropped 8 bases, with 20 bases sitting between them. CDR3 sequence reads: CASSRAGETQTGYTF. As DNA, the CDR3 is TGTGCCAGCAGCCGGGCAGGGGAGACCCAGACCGGCTACACCTTC.

This clone appeared a few times. The rearrangement links TRBV6-1 to TRBJ2-1; no reliable D call. The CDR3 loop spans 15 amino acids. Trimming shortened V by 3 bases and J by 5 bases, and 14 bases separated the two germline ends. The germline V gene encodes CDR1 MNHNS and CDR2 SASEGT. CDR3 nucleotide sequence: TGTGCCAGCAGTGAGCCCAGGAGCCATCACAATGAGCAGTTCTTC. It codes for CASSEPRSHHNEQFF.

The CDR3 DNA sequence: TGTGCCAGTAGCACGACAGGCCAAGCTAACTATGGCTACACCTTC. It yields the protein CASSTTGQANYGYTF. V and J are TRBV19 and TRBJ1-2; a possible D gene is TRBD1 (6 bases). The CDR3 loop spans 15 amino acids. From germline, CDR1 is LNHDA and CDR2 SQIVND (reference sequence). Trimming left V 6 bases short and J 0 bases short, with 14 bases between.

The J gene is TRBJ1-5, the V gene TRBV19; no firm D call. The germline V and J ends were trimmed by 9 bases and 1 base, with 16 bases remaining between them. CDR3 length equals 15 residues. Germline CDR1 reads LNHDA; CDR2 reads SQIVND (reference sequence). This chain's CDR3 is CASRLAAGSNQPQHF. The CDR3 DNA reads as TGTGCCAGCCGGTTGGCGGCTGGGAGCAATCAGCCCCAGCATTTT.